The clone carrying this T cell receptor beta chain has just a few counts. Its antigen remains unidentified. The entry originates in a study of blood T cells in healthy people across ages. Whole-study results and caveats: In these data, TCR beta diversity tracked strongly with naive T cell percentage.

The CDR3 has 12 amino acids. Germline CDR1 is SGHTA and CDR2 is FQGNSA. V lost 7 bases to trimming and J lost 10 bases, with 13 bases between them. A second PCR of about 7 to 12 cycles used a sample-barcoded 5' primer and a J-beta primer mix. All cDNA molecules were each tagged by a template-switch adaptor with 12 random nucleotides. Paired-end reads containing CDR3 totaled no fewer than 2.5 million for each sample. A single record per CDR3 protein comes from TCRdb applying MiXCR to the 5' RACE reads. This table holds over 300,000 distinct CDR3 sequences, about 49% found once. The J gene is TRBJ1-4, the V gene TRBV7-2, with TRBD1 as a possible D gene (5 bases). The TCR originated in a man in his sixties in good health. The sample was blood. The CDR3 here is CASNPGQGKLFF. For the CDR3, the DNA is TGTGCCAGCAACCCCGGGCAGGGAAAACTGTTTTTT.